This is a list of T cell receptor beta chains from one sample in a study of T-cell memory formation after mild COVID-19. One entry per CDR3 protein results from TCRdb running MiXCR on the 5' RACE reads. The repertoire holds over 350,000 distinct CDR3 sequences, roughly 26% seen once, with 7% to 9.5% in the top ten. Sequenced sample: PBMCs or a T cell subset sorted from them (not recorded which). Receptors originate from an adult woman who had mild COVID-19 (a few samples of this study predate the infection). Cell type and time point are not known. Both conserved end residues are part of each CDR3. A D gene is named only where the DNA matches it firmly. Part of the rows lack a size; the others show once, few, many or a class for expanded clones.

j_call: TRBJ1-2
clone_size: NA
v_call: TRBV7-3
d_call: TRBD1
cdr3_aa: CASSLTGGTGNPGYTF
cdr3_nt: TGTGCCAGCAGCTTAACGGGGGGGACAGGGAACCCTGGCTACACCTTC

j_call: TRBJ2-1
clone_size: few
v_call: TRBV7-6
d_call: TRBD2
cdr3_aa: CASSVLYGLAGSINEQFF
cdr3_nt: TGTGCCAGCAGCGTCTTGTATGGACTAGCGGGGAGTATCAATGAGCAGTTCTTC

j_call: TRBJ2-5
clone_size: NA
v_call: TRBV6-5
d_call: NA
cdr3_aa: CASHSRQRETQYF
cdr3_nt: TGTGCCAGCCATTCTCGGCAGCGGGAGACCCAGTACTTC

j_call: TRBJ2-4
clone_size: NA
v_call: TRBV5-1
d_call: TRBD2
cdr3_aa: CASSLVAGVAKNIQYF
cdr3_nt: TGCGCCAGCAGCTTGGTAGCGGGAGTAGCCAAAAACATTCAGTACTTC

j_call: TRBJ2-3
clone_size: few
v_call: TRBV20-1
d_call: TRBD2
cdr3_aa: CSAVLTSGSRVADTQYF
cdr3_nt: TGCAGTGCCGTCCTGACTAGCGGGAGCCGTGTCGCAGATACGCAGTATTTT

j_call: TRBJ2-7
clone_size: few
v_call: TRBV6-2/TRBV6-3
d_call: NA
cdr3_aa: CASSFHTYEQYF
cdr3_nt: TGTGCCAGCAGTTTCCACACCTACGAGCAGTACTTC

j_call: TRBJ2-2
clone_size: NA
v_call: TRBV7-3
d_call: TRBD1
cdr3_aa: CASSLRGQGAGELFF
cdr3_nt: TGTGCCAGCAGCTTAAGGGGACAGGGGGCCGGGGAGCTGTTTTTT

j_call: TRBJ2-5
clone_size: few
v_call: TRBV18
d_call: TRBD2
cdr3_aa: CASSPASGGETQYF
cdr3_nt: TGTGCCAGCTCACCGGCTAGCGGAGGGGAGACCCAGTACTTC

j_call: TRBJ2-2
clone_size: few
v_call: TRBV12-3/TRBV12-4
d_call: NA
cdr3_aa: CASSYTRGTGELFF
cdr3_nt: TGTGCCAGCAGCTACACTCGCGGGACCGGGGAGCTGTTTTTT

j_call: TRBJ2-1
clone_size: few
v_call: TRBV27
d_call: NA
cdr3_aa: CASSFEWEDNEQFF
cdr3_nt: TGTGCCAGCAGCTTTGAGTGGGAGGACAATGAGCAGTTCTTC

j_call: TRBJ1-1
clone_size: NA
v_call: TRBV28
d_call: TRBD1
cdr3_aa: CASRPQDRGGSEAFF
cdr3_nt: TGTGCCAGCCGACCCCAGGACAGGGGAGGATCTGAAGCTTTCTTT

j_call: TRBJ1-1
clone_size: many
v_call: TRBV9
d_call: TRBD1
cdr3_aa: CASSLATGGLNTEAFF
cdr3_nt: TGTGCCAGCAGCCTCGCGACAGGGGGTCTGAACACTGAAGCTTTCTTT

j_call: TRBJ2-3
clone_size: NA
v_call: TRBV5-1
d_call: TRBD2
cdr3_aa: CASSLDSGLAGLGRTDTQYF
cdr3_nt: TGCGCCAGCAGCTTGGATTCGGGACTAGCGGGTTTGGGGCGCACAGATACGCAGTATTTT

j_call: TRBJ2-3
clone_size: NA
v_call: TRBV6-1
d_call: TRBD2
cdr3_aa: CASSGLAGGDTQYF
cdr3_nt: TGTGCCAGCAGTGGACTAGCGGGAGGAGATACGCAGTATTTT

j_call: TRBJ2-5
clone_size: few
v_call: TRBV24-1
d_call: NA
cdr3_aa: CATGAGLLGETQYF
cdr3_nt: TGTGCCACCGGGGCGGGACTCCTTGGGGAGACCCAGTACTTC

j_call: TRBJ2-2
clone_size: NA
v_call: TRBV7-6
d_call: NA
cdr3_aa: CASSSLPRVGELFF
cdr3_nt: TGTGCCAGCAGCTCCCTGCCTAGAGTCGGGGAGCTGTTTTTT

j_call: TRBJ1-5
clone_size: few
v_call: TRBV5-1
d_call: NA
cdr3_aa: CASSLVGGSNQPQHF
cdr3_nt: TGTGCCAGCAGCTTAGTAGGTGGGTCCAATCAGCCCCAGCATTTT

j_call: TRBJ2-3
clone_size: few
v_call: TRBV6-6
d_call: TRBD2
cdr3_aa: CASSRGLAGLISTDTQYF
cdr3_nt: TGTGCCAGCAGTAGGGGACTAGCGGGATTAATTAGCACAGATACGCAGTATTTT

j_call: TRBJ2-7
clone_size: NA
v_call: TRBV6-2/TRBV6-3
d_call: TRBD1
cdr3_aa: CASSYSDRGEQYF
cdr3_nt: TGTGCCAGCAGTTACTCGGACAGGGGCGAGCAGTACTTC

j_call: TRBJ2-7
clone_size: NA
v_call: TRBV5-1
d_call: TRBD1
cdr3_aa: CASRPPGTGPMVYF
cdr3_nt: TGCGCCAGCAGGCCCCCCGGGACAGGCCCAATGGTCTACTTC

j_call: TRBJ1-2
clone_size: NA
v_call: TRBV20-1
d_call: NA
cdr3_aa: CSAPDRLNYGYTF
cdr3_nt: TGCAGTGCTCCTGACAGGCTAAACTATGGCTACACCTTC

j_call: TRBJ1-2
clone_size: few
v_call: TRBV30
d_call: NA
cdr3_aa: CAWRVPNYGYTF
cdr3_nt: TGTGCCTGGAGGGTCCCAAACTATGGCTACACCTTC

j_call: TRBJ1-2
clone_size: few
v_call: TRBV5-6
d_call: NA
cdr3_aa: CASSLSPPSVGGYTF
cdr3_nt: TGTGCCAGCAGCTTGAGTCCCCCCTCGGTGGGGGGCTACACCTTC

j_call: TRBJ2-2
clone_size: NA
v_call: TRBV12-3/TRBV12-4
d_call: TRBD2
cdr3_aa: CATSGGAIAGELFF
cdr3_nt: TGTGCCACTAGCGGGGGGGCGATTGCCGGGGAGCTGTTTTTT

j_call: TRBJ1-2
clone_size: NA
v_call: TRBV5-5
d_call: TRBD1
cdr3_aa: CASSLSGTGWTNYGYTF
cdr3_nt: TGTGCCAGCAGCTTGTCCGGGACAGGGTGGACTAACTATGGCTACACCTTC

j_call: TRBJ2-1
clone_size: NA
v_call: TRBV7-2
d_call: NA
cdr3_aa: CASTPLETRGEQFF
cdr3_nt: TGTGCCAGCACTCCCTTAGAGACTAGGGGTGAGCAGTTCTTC

j_call: TRBJ2-3
clone_size: few
v_call: TRBV2
d_call: TRBD1
cdr3_aa: CASRLRQGFTDTQYF
cdr3_nt: TGTGCCAGCAGGTTGAGACAGGGTTTTACAGATACGCAGTATTTT

j_call: TRBJ2-1
clone_size: NA
v_call: TRBV5-1
d_call: NA
cdr3_aa: CASSPWSDRKSYNEQFF
cdr3_nt: TGCGCCAGCAGCCCATGGTCGGACAGAAAGTCCTACAATGAGCAGTTCTTC

j_call: TRBJ2-7
clone_size: few
v_call: TRBV20-1
d_call: TRBD2
cdr3_aa: CSAHASGGIYEQYF
cdr3_nt: TGCAGTGCTCACGCTAGCGGGGGGATCTACGAGCAGTACTTC

j_call: TRBJ1-2
clone_size: NA
v_call: TRBV6-5
d_call: TRBD1
cdr3_aa: CASSYSSLPGQEAYGYTF
cdr3_nt: TGTGCCAGCAGTTACTCGAGCTTACCGGGACAGGAGGCCTATGGCTACACCTTC

j_call: TRBJ1-2
clone_size: few
v_call: TRBV20-1
d_call: NA
cdr3_aa: CSTWDVRGYTF
cdr3_nt: TGCAGTACATGGGACGTTAGGGGCTACACCTTC

j_call: TRBJ2-7
clone_size: few
v_call: TRBV3-1
d_call: TRBD1
cdr3_aa: CASSPGTDTYEQYF
cdr3_nt: TGTGCCAGCAGCCCCGGGACAGATACCTACGAGCAGTACTTC

j_call: TRBJ1-5
clone_size: NA
v_call: TRBV24-1
d_call: TRBD1
cdr3_aa: CATGDSFGQPQHF
cdr3_nt: TGTGCCACCGGGGACAGCTTCGGTCAGCCCCAGCATTTT

j_call: TRBJ1-2
clone_size: few
v_call: TRBV25-1
d_call: NA
cdr3_aa: CASSEPGINYGYTF
cdr3_nt: TGTGCCAGCAGTGAGCCGGGGATTAACTATGGCTACACCTTC

j_call: TRBJ2-5
clone_size: NA
v_call: TRBV7-9
d_call: NA
cdr3_aa: CASSPQERPGTQYF
cdr3_nt: TGTGCCAGCAGCCCCCAGGAGAGGCCGGGGACCCAGTACTTC

j_call: TRBJ2-7
clone_size: NA
v_call: TRBV7-8
d_call: NA
cdr3_aa: CASSLAGLGFLVYEQYF
cdr3_nt: TGTGCCAGCAGCTTAGCGGGGCTGGGCTTCCTTGTCTACGAGCAGTACTTC

j_call: TRBJ2-2
clone_size: few
v_call: TRBV20-1
d_call: NA
cdr3_aa: CSARDGRKNTGELFF
cdr3_nt: TGCAGTGCTAGAGACGGACGGAAGAACACCGGGGAGCTGTTTTTT

j_call: TRBJ1-2
clone_size: few
v_call: TRBV5-5
d_call: TRBD1
cdr3_aa: CASSLDGTGQINYGYTF
cdr3_nt: TGTGCCAGCAGCTTGGATGGGACAGGGCAGATTAACTATGGCTACACCTTC

j_call: TRBJ2-1
clone_size: NA
v_call: TRBV6-5
d_call: TRBD1
cdr3_aa: CASSKGTGPHNEQFF
cdr3_nt: TGTGCCAGCAGTAAGGGGACAGGGCCTCACAATGAGCAGTTCTTC

j_call: TRBJ2-1
clone_size: NA
v_call: TRBV19
d_call: NA
cdr3_aa: CASSGPQAFSYNEQFF
cdr3_nt: TGTGCCAGTAGTGGGCCCCAGGCTTTTAGTTACAATGAGCAGTTCTTC

j_call: TRBJ2-2
clone_size: NA
v_call: TRBV27
d_call: TRBD2
cdr3_aa: CASSVLAGVNTGELFF
cdr3_nt: TGTGCCAGCAGTGTACTAGCGGGAGTTAACACCGGGGAGCTGTTTTTT

j_call: TRBJ1-1
clone_size: NA
v_call: TRBV20-1
d_call: NA
cdr3_aa: CSASLRGQTEAFF
cdr3_nt: TGCAGTGCTAGCCTAAGGGGCCAAACTGAAGCTTTCTTT

j_call: TRBJ1-1
clone_size: few
v_call: TRBV11-2
d_call: NA
cdr3_aa: CASSLVRGYTEAFF
cdr3_nt: TGTGCCAGCAGCTTAGTGCGGGGGTACACTGAAGCTTTCTTT